This TCR beta chain was recorded in a study of CD8+ T cells in alopecia areata. As for the study in general: Scalp area affected, as a percentage, set the severity score of treated patients. Findings and caveats of the study: Scalp clonality dropped significantly under tofacitinib, as did expanded CD8+ top-100 clones.

The germline V gene has CDR1 GTSNPN and CDR2 SVGIG (reference sequence). Trimming removed 0 bases at V and 6 bases at J, with 11 bases between. This CDR3 has 13 amino acids. Indicated treatment: oral pan-JAK inhibitor, 5-10 mg twice daily. It was from PBMCs that CD4+ and CD8+ T cells were sorted. This clone was seen more than once but under ten times. The antigen remains undetermined. cDNA serving as the sequencing template came from extracted, reverse transcribed RNA. Repertoires were generated with immunoSEQ multiplex PCR, while TCRdb's copy carries only in-frame clones and drops some. This table holds over 100,000 clones, more than 40% found once.

This material consisted of CD4+ T cells sorted from blood, taken at week 4, from a patient treated with tofacitinib. This chain joins TRBV30 and TRBJ1-2, with D possibly matching TRBD1 (5 bases). The sequence was collected from a human donor with alopecia areata. CDR3 residues: CAWSVSGSNGYTF. The CDR3 DNA follows: TGTGCCTGGAGTGTCTCAGGGTCTAATGGCTACACCTTC. Full variable domain (rest looked up from reference TRBV30 and TRBJ1-2): SQTIHQWPATLVQPVGSPLSLECTVEGTSNPNLYWYRQAAGRGLQLLFYSVGIGQISSEVPQNLSASRPQDRQFILSSKKLLLSDSGFYLCAWSVSGSNGYTFGSGTRLTVV.